The 21 T cell receptor beta chains listed next were all sequenced from one sample in a study of Graves' ophthalmopathy and Graves' hyperthyroidism listed by TCRdb under 2018. The reads were generated on an Illumina HiSeq 2000. TCR beta CDR3 regions were amplified from RNA transcripts for repertoire sequencing. A first-round RT-PCR used HTBI primers with the Qiagen OneStep RT-PCR kit, followed by a second-round multiplex PCR, size selection and purification. TCRdb reanalyzed the raw reads on its own, using fastp at Q25 for trimming and MiXCR for clone calling, and kept in-frame beta chains. Duplicate CDR3 protein sequences are folded into a single record with the most common DNA and genes. A total of 350,000 to 400,000 distinct CDR3 sequences appear in this sample, 15% to 20% of them only once. The ten biggest clones cover approximately 1.4% of the sample. The sample comprised peripheral blood. These TCRs come from a woman younger than 35 with Graves' ophthalmopathy. Donor details come from another sample of the same person, matched by shared clones.

This clonotype was seen ten or more times. The genes are TRBV30 and TRBJ1-1; TRBD1 aligns across 7 bases. Germline V lookup: CDR1 GTSNPN, CDR2 SVGIG (reference sequence). This CDR3 has 15 residues. The trim removed 1 base at V and 4 bases at J, leaving 9 bases unmatched. CDR3 residues: CAWSALQGVGTEAFF. CDR3 nucleotides: TGTGCCTGGAGTGCACTCCAGGGGGTCGGCACTGAAGCTTTCTTT. Combining the CDR3 with reference TRBV30 and TRBJ1-1 gives the whole variable domain SQTIHQWPATLVQPVGSPLSLECTVEGTSNPNLYWYRQAAGRGLQLLFYSVGIGQISSEVPQNLSASRPQDRQFILSSKKLLLSDSGFYLCAWSALQGVGTEAFFGQGTRLTVV.

The J gene is TRBJ1-2, the V gene TRBV18; D ambiguous. The CDR3 totals 15 residues. Germline CDR1 KGHSH, CDR2 LQKENI. V lost 3 bases and J lost 3, with 14 bases in between. CDR3: CASSPYPRSDYGYTF. The CDR3 coding sequence is TGTGCCAGCTCACCCTACCCTCGATCGGACTATGGCTACACCTTC.

There are many counts of this clonotype. The CDR3 is CASSQELGVVGQGETQYF. The CDR3 coding sequence is TGTGCCAGCAGCCAAGAATTGGGCGTGGTGGGACAGGGGGAGACCCAGTACTTC. The rearrangement uses TRBV4-2 and TRBJ2-5, with 10 bases matching TRBD1. Per germline, CDR1 LGHNA and CDR2 YNFKEQ. Unmatched junction bases numbered 12, after V lost 0 bases and J lost 5 bases. CDR3 length: 18 amino acids.

V is TRBV6-1 and J is TRBJ1-2; possibly TRBD1 for D (5 bases). The CDR3 consists of 15 residues. Germline V gene lookup returns CDR1 MNHNS and CDR2 SASEGT. With 2 bases removed from V and 7 bases from J, the gap between germline ends came to 17 bases. In DNA form, the CDR3 reads TGTGCCAGCAGTGAACACGGGGGAGGTGCGGGTGGCTACACCTTC. It is translated as CASSEHGGGAGGYTF.

The table lists this clonotype with many counts. J is TRBJ2-7 and V is TRBV6-5; TRBD1 matches 8 bases. Germline trimming cut 10 bases from V and 5 bases from J; bases unmatched to any gene: 13. Germline-derived CDR1 and CDR2 are MNHEY and SVGAGI. This CDR3 has 14 residues. CDR3 sequence: CATYGGRGQNEQYF. Written as DNA, the CDR3 is TGTGCCACCTATGGAGGCAGGGGGCAAAACGAGCAGTACTTC.

A few counts support this clonotype. This rearrangement joins TRBV11-2 to TRBJ1-1; D is ambiguous. Trimming cost V 0 bases and J 3 bases, with 11 bases left between them. The CDR3 is made up of 15 amino acids. Germline CDR1 reads SGHAT; CDR2 reads FQNNGV. CDR3 nucleotides: TGTGCCAGCAGCTTAGATCCTTCTGGACACACTGAAGCTTTCTTT. As protein: CASSLDPSGHTEAFF.

The J gene is TRBJ1-2, the V gene TRBV28; D may be TRBD1 (5 bases). The V end lost 3 bases, the J end lost 4 bases, and 12 bases lay between the germline ends. Germline CDR1 reads MDHEN; CDR2 reads SYDVKM. This CDR3 spans 14 amino acids. Here the CDR3 reads CASSLDTSPYGYTF. The CDR3 coding sequence is TGTGCCAGCAGTTTGGACACCAGTCCCTATGGCTACACCTTC.

The V and J genes are TRBV13 and TRBJ2-7; TRBD1 agrees at 7 bases. The CDR3 runs 14 residues. V dropped 5 bases and J dropped 2; count of bases not matched to a gene: 6. Germline CDR1 is PRHDT and CDR2 is FYEKMQ (reference sequence). The CDR3 DNA is TGTGCCAGCAGCCATTCCAGGGGGACCTACGAGCAGTACTTC. Protein sequence: CASSHSRGTYEQYF.

This clonotype was counted many times. V is TRBV6-5 and J is TRBJ2-7, with a tentative D call TRBD1 (6 bases). Germline V gene data show CDR1 as MNHEY and CDR2 as SVGAGI. The CDR3 has 18 amino acids. V was shortened by 6 bases and J by 3 bases, with 27 bases between the two germline ends. CDR3 loop: CASSPSSPGQLLYYEQYF. CDR3 DNA sequence: TGTGCCAGCAGCCCGTCCTCACCGGGACAACTATTGTACTACGAGCAGTACTTC.

This clonotype has a count of ten or more. V gene TRBV6-2 or TRBV6-3 combines with J gene TRBJ1-2, with TRBD1 matching 9 bases. The germline V gene has CDR1 MNHEY and CDR2 SVGEGT. CDR3 length equals 14 residues. V gave up 4 bases and J gave up 4 bases; unmatched junction bases: 4. Here the CDR3 reads CASSWTGDLYGYTF. The CDR3 region has the DNA TGTGCCAGCAGTTGGACAGGGGACCTCTATGGCTACACCTTC.

The genes are TRBV6-2 or TRBV6-3 and TRBJ1-1; possible D gene TRBD1, 5 bases. Trimming removed 0 bases at V and 8 bases at J, with 10 bases between. The germline gives CDR1 MNHEY, CDR2 SVGEGT. The CDR3 is 13 amino acids. CDR3: CASSYSVGQEAFF. Written as DNA, the CDR3 is TGTGCCAGCAGTTACTCGGTGGGGCAGGAAGCTTTCTTT.

This clonotype was picked up many times. This chain connects TRBV28 to TRBJ2-2; D is possibly TRBD2 (5 bases). V was shortened by 5 bases and J by 0 bases, with 16 bases between the two germline ends. The V gene's germline CDR1 is MDHEN and CDR2 SYDVKM. The CDR3 is made up of 17 amino acids. The CDR3: CASSKPSRQSNTGELFF. DNA for the CDR3: TGTGCCAGCAGTAAACCTAGCCGACAATCGAACACCGGGGAGCTGTTTTTT.

This clonotype has just a few counts. This sequence joins TRBV4-2 and TRBJ2-7; 10 nucleotides agree with TRBD2. CDR3 length: 17 amino acids. Germline trimming cut 0 bases from V and 0 bases from J; bases unmatched to any gene: 5. CDR1 is LGHNA and CDR2 is YNFKEQ in the germline V gene. The CDR3 loop is CASSQEQAGGSSYEQYF. The CDR3 DNA reads as TGTGCCAGCAGCCAAGAACAAGCGGGAGGGTCCTCCTACGAGCAGTACTTC.

There are many counts of this clonotype. This rearrangement joins TRBV11-2 to TRBJ2-7; TRBD2 aligns across 11 bases. Germline CDR1 SGHAT, CDR2 FQNNGV. The V gene end was trimmed by 5 bases and the J gene end by 5 bases; junction bases not matched to a gene: 14. This CDR3 comprises 17 residues. CDR3 sequence reads: CASSVGVLAGGSDEQYF. The CDR3 DNA reads TGTGCCAGCAGCGTGGGGGTCCTAGCGGGAGGTTCGGACGAGCAGTACTTC. The full variable domain, completed using reference TRBV11-2 and TRBJ2-7, is EAGVAQSPRYKIIEKRQSVAFWCNPISGHATLYWYQQILGQGPKLLIQFQNNGVVDDSQLPKDRFSAERLKGVDSTLKIQPAKLEDSAVYLCASSVGVLAGGSDEQYFGPGTRLTVT.

This clonotype was detected many times. The J gene is TRBJ2-7, the V gene TRBV7-3, with TRBD1 matching over 8 bases. The CDR3 is 12 residues long. J lost 6 bases, V lost 6 bases, and 4 bases had no gene match. CDR1 is SGHTA, CDR2 FQGTGA, per germline. The CDR3 spells CASSPGQGEQYF. Written as DNA, the CDR3 is TGTGCCAGCAGTCCCGGACAGGGCGAGCAGTACTTC.

CDR3 nucleotide sequence: TGCAGTGCTAGAGCTAGCAGGGGCTACGAGCAGTACTTC. Translated: CSARASRGYEQYF. V is TRBV20-1 and J is TRBJ2-7, with D possibly matching TRBD1 (6 bases). The CDR3 has 13 residues. Germline V CDR1 and CDR2: DFQATT, SNEGSKA (reference sequence). Trimming took off 1 base at V and 3 bases at J, with 10 bases between the two ends.

V gene TRBV6-1 combines with J gene TRBJ1-2; maybe TRBD1 (6 bases). Germline CDR1 is MNHNS and CDR2 is SASEGT. The CDR3 length is 13 residues. V was shortened by 8 bases and J by 7 bases, with 17 bases between the two germline ends. As DNA, the CDR3 is TGTGCCAGCCTTCTAAAAGGGGGAAGTGGCTACACCTTC. Translating gives CASLLKGGSGYTF.

This clonotype was recorded many times. The chain is built from TRBV27 and TRBJ2-7; D not certain. V was clipped by 3 bases and J by 9 bases, with 6 bases between them. The CDR3 loop spans 10 amino acids. The germline V gene has CDR1 MNHEY and CDR2 SMNVEV (reference sequence). The chain's CDR3 is CASSFLSQYF. The CDR3 DNA sequence: TGTGCCAGCAGTTTCCTGTCGCAGTACTTC.

This clonotype was recorded many times. This chain links TRBV10-3 with TRBJ2-7; no reliable D call. V was shortened by 3 bases and J by 3 bases, with 9 bases between the two germline ends. This CDR3 contains 13 residues. Germline-derived CDR1 and CDR2 are ENHRY and SYGVKD. The CDR3 loop reads CAISDPSRYEQYF. The CDR3 DNA follows: TGTGCCATCAGTGACCCCAGCCGCTACGAGCAGTACTTC.

This rearrangement joins TRBV28 to TRBJ2-5; D is uncertain. Trimming removed 2 bases from V and 0 bases from J, with 13 bases in between. CDR1 MDHEN and CDR2 SYDVKM come from the germline V gene. The CDR3 spans 16 residues. The CDR3: CASSLGSSWDQETQYF. In nucleotides, the CDR3 is TGTGCCAGCAGTTTAGGTTCGTCCTGGGACCAAGAGACCCAGTACTTC.

The chain employs TRBV28 and TRBJ2-7; the match to TRBD2 covers 8 bases. V lost 6 bases to trimming and J lost 0 bases; unmatched junction nucleotides: 7. Germline V lookup: CDR1 MDHEN, CDR2 SYDVKM. The CDR3 consists of 15 residues. For the CDR3, the DNA is TGTGCCAGCAGGTTTAGCGGGACTCCCTCCTACGAGCAGTACTTC. It codes for CASRFSGTPSYEQYF.